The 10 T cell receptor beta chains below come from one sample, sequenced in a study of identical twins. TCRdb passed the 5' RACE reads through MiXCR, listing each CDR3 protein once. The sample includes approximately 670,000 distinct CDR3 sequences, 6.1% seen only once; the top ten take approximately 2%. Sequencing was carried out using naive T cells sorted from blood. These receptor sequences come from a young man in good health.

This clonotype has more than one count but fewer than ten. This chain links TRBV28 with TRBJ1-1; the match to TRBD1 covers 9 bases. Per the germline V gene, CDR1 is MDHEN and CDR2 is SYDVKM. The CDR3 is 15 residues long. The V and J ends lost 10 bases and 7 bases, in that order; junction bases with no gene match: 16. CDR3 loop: CATLGQGVERREAFF. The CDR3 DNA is TGTGCCACCTTGGGACAGGGTGTAGAGCGCCGTGAAGCTTTCTTT.

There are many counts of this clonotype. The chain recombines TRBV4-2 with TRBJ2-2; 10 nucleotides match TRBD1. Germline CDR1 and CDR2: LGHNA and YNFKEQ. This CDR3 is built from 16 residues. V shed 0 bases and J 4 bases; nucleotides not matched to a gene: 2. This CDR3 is CASSQDRTGGTGELFF. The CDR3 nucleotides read TGTGCCAGCAGCCAAGACAGGACAGGGGGCACCGGGGAGCTGTTTTTT.

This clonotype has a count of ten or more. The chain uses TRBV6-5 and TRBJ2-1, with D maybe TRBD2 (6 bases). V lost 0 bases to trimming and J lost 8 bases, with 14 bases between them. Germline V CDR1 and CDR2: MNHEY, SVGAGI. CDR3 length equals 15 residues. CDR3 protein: CASSYSMPSVDEQFF. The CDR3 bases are TGTGCCAGCAGTTACTCGATGCCTAGCGTCGATGAGCAGTTCTTC.

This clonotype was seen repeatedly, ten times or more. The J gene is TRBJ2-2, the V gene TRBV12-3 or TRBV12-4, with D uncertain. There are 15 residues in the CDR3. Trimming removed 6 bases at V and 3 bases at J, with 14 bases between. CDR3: CASSPRRVDTGELFF. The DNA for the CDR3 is TGTGCCAGCAGCCCTCGACGGGTCGACACCGGGGAGCTGTTTTTT.

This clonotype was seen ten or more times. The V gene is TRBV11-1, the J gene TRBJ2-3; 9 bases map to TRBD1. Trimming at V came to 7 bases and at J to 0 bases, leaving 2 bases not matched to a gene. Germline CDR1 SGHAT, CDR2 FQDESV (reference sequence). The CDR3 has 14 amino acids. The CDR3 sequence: CASKGTGSTDTQYF. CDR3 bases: TGTGCCAGCAAGGGGACAGGGAGCACAGATACGCAGTATTTT.

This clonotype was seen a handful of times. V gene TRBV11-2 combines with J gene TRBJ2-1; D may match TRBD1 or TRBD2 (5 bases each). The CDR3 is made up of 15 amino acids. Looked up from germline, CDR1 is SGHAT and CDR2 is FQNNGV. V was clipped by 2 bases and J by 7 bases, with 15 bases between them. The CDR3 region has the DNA TGTGCCAGCAGCTTATTCCCGGGACGGGAAAATGAGCAGTTCTTC. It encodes CASSLFPGRENEQFF.

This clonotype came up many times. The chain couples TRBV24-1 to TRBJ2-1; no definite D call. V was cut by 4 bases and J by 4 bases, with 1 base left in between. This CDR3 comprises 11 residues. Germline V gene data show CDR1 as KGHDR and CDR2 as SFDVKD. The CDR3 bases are TGTGCCACCAGTGAATACAATGAGCAGTTCTTC. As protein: CATSEYNEQFF.

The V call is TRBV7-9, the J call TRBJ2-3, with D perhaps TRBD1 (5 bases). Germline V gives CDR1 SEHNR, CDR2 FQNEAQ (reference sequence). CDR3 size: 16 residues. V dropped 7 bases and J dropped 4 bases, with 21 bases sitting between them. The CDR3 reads CASNVLVQGFPDTQYF. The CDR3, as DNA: TGTGCCAGCAATGTGTTGGTTCAGGGATTCCCAGATACGCAGTATTTT.

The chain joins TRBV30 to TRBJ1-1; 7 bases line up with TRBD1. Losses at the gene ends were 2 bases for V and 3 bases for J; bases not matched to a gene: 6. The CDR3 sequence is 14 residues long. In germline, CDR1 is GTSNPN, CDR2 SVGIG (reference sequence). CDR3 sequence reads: CAWSLAGGDTEAFF. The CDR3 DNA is TGTGCCTGGAGTTTAGCAGGGGGTGACACTGAAGCTTTCTTT. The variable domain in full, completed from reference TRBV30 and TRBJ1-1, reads SQTIHQWPATLVQPVGSPLSLECTVEGTSNPNLYWYRQAAGRGLQLLFYSVGIGQISSEVPQNLSASRPQDRQFILSSKKLLLSDSGFYLCAWSLAGGDTEAFFGQGTRLTVV.

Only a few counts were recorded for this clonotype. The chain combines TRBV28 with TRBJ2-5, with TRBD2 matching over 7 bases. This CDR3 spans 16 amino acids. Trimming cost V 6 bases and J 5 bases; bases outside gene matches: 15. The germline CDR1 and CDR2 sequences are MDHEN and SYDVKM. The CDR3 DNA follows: TGTGCCAGCAGATCCCGCTACGGGGAGGGGACGGAGACCCAGTACTTC. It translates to CASRSRYGEGTETQYF.